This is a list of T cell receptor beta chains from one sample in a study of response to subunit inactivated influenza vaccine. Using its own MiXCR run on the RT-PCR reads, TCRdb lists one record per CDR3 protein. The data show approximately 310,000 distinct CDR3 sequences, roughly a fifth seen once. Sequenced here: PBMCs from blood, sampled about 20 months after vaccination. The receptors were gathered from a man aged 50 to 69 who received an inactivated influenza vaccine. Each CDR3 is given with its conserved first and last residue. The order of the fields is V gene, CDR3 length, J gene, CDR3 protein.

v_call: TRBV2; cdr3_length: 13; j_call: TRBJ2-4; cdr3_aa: CASSDGQENIQYF
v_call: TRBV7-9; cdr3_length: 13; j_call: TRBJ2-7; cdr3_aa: CAGSLDTLNEQYF
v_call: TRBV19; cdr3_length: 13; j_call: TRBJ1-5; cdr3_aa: CASSIQNNQPQHF
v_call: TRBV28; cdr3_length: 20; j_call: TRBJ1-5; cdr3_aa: CASSLLTLTEWSNSNQPQHF
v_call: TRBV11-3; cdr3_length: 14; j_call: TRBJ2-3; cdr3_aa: CASSPFEGTDTQYF
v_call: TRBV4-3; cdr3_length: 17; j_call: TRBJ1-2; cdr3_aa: CASSQDLRVGNDYGYTF
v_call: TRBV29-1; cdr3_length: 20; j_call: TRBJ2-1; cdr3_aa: CSVIPPAGTGVGRAGNEQFF
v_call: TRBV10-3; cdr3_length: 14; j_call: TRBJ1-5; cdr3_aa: CASRERDGNQPQHF
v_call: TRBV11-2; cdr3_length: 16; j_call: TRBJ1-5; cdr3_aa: CASSRGNTNSNQPQHF
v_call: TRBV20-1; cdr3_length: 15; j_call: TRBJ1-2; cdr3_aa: CSARGRGARYYGYTF
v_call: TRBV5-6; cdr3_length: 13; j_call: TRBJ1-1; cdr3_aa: CASSAPRVPEAFF
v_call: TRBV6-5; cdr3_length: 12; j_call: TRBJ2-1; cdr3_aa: CASSSQGHEQFF
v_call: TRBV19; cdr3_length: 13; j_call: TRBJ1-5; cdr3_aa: CASSKGFNQPQHF
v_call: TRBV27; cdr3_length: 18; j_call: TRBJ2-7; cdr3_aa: CASRYRGWGTSETYEQYF
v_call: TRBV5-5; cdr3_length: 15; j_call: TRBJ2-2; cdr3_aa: CASSFPGLETGELFF
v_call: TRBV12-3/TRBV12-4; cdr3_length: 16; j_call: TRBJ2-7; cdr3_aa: CASSLGASGSGQEQYF
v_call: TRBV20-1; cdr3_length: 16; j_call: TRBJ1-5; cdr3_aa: CSARASGWGNNQPQHF
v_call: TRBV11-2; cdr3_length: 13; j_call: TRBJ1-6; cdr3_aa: CASSLNLGSPLHF
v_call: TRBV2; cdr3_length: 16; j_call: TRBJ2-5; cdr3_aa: CASRLGAGGTQETQYF
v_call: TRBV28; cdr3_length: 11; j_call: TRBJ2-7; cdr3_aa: CASTGYYEQYF
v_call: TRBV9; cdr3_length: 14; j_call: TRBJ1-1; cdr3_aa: CASSPRALNTEAFF
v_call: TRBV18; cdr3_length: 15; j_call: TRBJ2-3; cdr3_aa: CASSPGNTPPDTQYF
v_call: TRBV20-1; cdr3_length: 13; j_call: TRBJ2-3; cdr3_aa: CSAREGSTDTQYF
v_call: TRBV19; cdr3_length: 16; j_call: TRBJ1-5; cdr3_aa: CASSIDSGHFYQAQHF
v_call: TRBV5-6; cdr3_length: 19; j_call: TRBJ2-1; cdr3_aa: CASSLDTSGGWRSYNEQFF
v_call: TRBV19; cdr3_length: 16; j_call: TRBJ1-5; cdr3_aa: CASSIVEWYSNQPQHF
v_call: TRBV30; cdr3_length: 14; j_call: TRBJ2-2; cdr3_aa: CAWSDRGYTGELFF
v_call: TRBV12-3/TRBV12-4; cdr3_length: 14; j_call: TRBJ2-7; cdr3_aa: CASSLRDGSYEQYF
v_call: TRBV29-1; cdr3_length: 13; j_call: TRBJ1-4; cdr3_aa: CSASGIYGEKLFF
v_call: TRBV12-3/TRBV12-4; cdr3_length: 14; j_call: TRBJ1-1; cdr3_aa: CASSLVIMNTEAFF
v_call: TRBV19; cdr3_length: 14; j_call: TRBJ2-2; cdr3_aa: CASKGQGSAGELFF
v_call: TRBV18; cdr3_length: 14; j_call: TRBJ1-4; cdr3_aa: CASSVDRDDEKLFF
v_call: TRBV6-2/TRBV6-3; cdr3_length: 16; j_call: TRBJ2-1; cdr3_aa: CASSYPRQGRHNEQFF
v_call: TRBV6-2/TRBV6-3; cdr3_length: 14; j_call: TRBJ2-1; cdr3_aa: CASSWGQLNNEQFF
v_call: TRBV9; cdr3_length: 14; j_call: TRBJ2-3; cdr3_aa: CASSVAGGPDTQYF
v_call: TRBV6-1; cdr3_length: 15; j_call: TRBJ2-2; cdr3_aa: CASRRQGLDTGELFF
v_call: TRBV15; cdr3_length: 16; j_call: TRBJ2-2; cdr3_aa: CATSRVGRYLAGELFF
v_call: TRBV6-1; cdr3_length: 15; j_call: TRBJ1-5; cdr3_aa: CASSRFGTTNQSQHF